The sample holds one count of the clone carrying this TCR beta chain. TCRdb's table, derived via immunoSEQ multiplex PCR, lists solely in-frame clones and lacks some. The sample yields roughly 76,000 clones, 90% to 95% seen once. Anyone with autoimmune disease history or systemic immunosuppression was excluded. These data are taken from a study of OX40 agonist ivuxolimab in advanced cancers. V gave up 4 bases and J gave up 6 bases, with 16 bases separating them. Looked up from germline, CDR1 is MNHEY and CDR2 is SMNVEV (reference sequence). The CDR3 runs to 14 residues. This chain connects TRBV27 to TRBJ2-7, with D unresolved. The sequencing here drew on CD4+ or CD8+ T cells sorted from blood, taken in a trial of the OX40 agonist ivuxolimab. The receptor comes from an adult with an advanced solid tumor such as melanoma, head and neck, liver or kidney cancer. The CDR3 spells CASSSPGLSREQYF. In nucleotides, the CDR3 is TGTGCCAGCAGTTCCCCGGGCCTCTCCCGCGAGCAGTACTTC.